These 12 T cell receptor beta chains share one sample of origin, sequenced in a study of metastatic and nonmetastatic thyroid tumors. All patients were treatment-naive before thyroid surgery. TCRdb re-called clones via MiXCR from the PCR reads. Of approximately 16,000 clones listed, approximately 13% were seen once; the top ten hold around 15%. Source material: tumor tissue. The receptors were sampled from a female donor with papillary thyroid cancer or a benign thyroid nodule (not recorded which). Some clones in this sample may be carry-over from other donors' samples.

This clone was seen ten or more times. The chain's CDR3 is CASSQNVISGGYNEQFF. CDR3 DNA: TGTGCCAGCAGCCAAAATGTGATCAGCGGGGGATACAATGAGCAGTTCTTC. V is TRBV3-1 and J is TRBJ2-1; 8 nucleotides line up with TRBD2. The ends lost 2 bases at V and 4 bases at J; junction bases unmatched: 10. CDR1 and CDR2 from the germline V gene are LGHDT and YNNKEL (reference sequence). The CDR3 covers 17 residues.

This clone showed up many times. The chain uses TRBV20-1 and TRBJ2-7; 8 nucleotides line up with TRBD2. The CDR3 loop spans 14 amino acids. The V gene end was trimmed by 3 bases and the J gene end by 2 bases; junction bases not matched to a gene: 6. CDR1 DFQATT and CDR2 SNEGSKA come from the germline V gene (reference sequence). CDR3 sequence reads: CSARSSGGTYEQYF. The CDR3 coding sequence is TGCAGTGCTAGGTCCTCGGGGGGGACCTACGAGCAGTACTTC.

This chain uses TRBV5-5 with TRBJ2-5, with 10 bases lining up with TRBD2. J was trimmed by 5 bases and V by 3 bases; bases with no gene match: 4. Germline V lookup: CDR1 SGHKS, CDR2 YYEKEE (reference sequence). The CDR3 covers 14 residues. CDR3 bases: TGTGCCAGCAGCTGGAGTAGCGGGAGGGAGACCCAGTACTTC. Protein sequence: CASSWSSGRETQYF.

V usage is TRBV19 and J usage is TRBJ1-1; tentatively, D is TRBD1 (5 bases). V gave up 4 bases and J gave up 3 bases, with 12 bases separating them. Per germline, CDR1 LNHDA and CDR2 SQIVND (reference sequence). The CDR3 spans 14 residues. As DNA, the CDR3 is TGTGCCAGTAGTAGATCAGGGTTATACACTGAAGCTTTCTTT. It is translated as CASSRSGLYTEAFF.

This clone was observed many times. The chain links TRBV5-1 to TRBJ2-5; D gene ambiguous. This CDR3 region has 12 residues. Trimming removed 5 bases at V and 2 bases at J, with 7 bases between. The germline V gene encodes CDR1 SGHRS and CDR2 YFSETQ. Here the CDR3 reads CASSTFQETQYF. CDR3 nucleotide sequence: TGCGCCAGCAGTACTTTTCAAGAGACCCAGTACTTC.

In its sample, this clone was seen many times. The chain combines TRBV5-1 with TRBJ2-2; TRBD2 might be the D (6 bases). CDR3 length equals 16 residues. Trimming pared 0 bases from V and 3 bases from J, leaving 12 bases between. Germline assignment: CDR1 SGHRS and CDR2 YFSETQ. This CDR3 is CASSLAVSGYTGELFF. The CDR3 nucleotides read TGCGCCAGCAGCTTGGCCGTTAGCGGATACACCGGGGAGCTGTTTTTT.

The table lists this clone with many counts. This chain connects TRBV7-8 to TRBJ2-7, with 9 bases identical to TRBD2. Germline CDR1 and CDR2: SGHVS and FQNEAQ. The CDR3 runs 14 residues. Trimming cost V 0 bases and J 6 bases; bases outside gene matches: 3. The CDR3 loop is CASSLASGSIEQYF. The CDR3 bases are TGTGCCAGCAGCTTAGCTAGCGGGAGTATCGAGCAGTACTTC.

The V call is TRBV7-3, the J call TRBJ2-1; TRBD1 agrees at 8 bases. CDR1 SGHTA and CDR2 FQGTGA come from the germline V gene. Losses at the gene ends were 5 bases for V and 7 bases for J; bases not matched to a gene: 10. The CDR3 sequence is 15 residues long. The CDR3 coding sequence is TGTGCCAGCAGCCTCCGACAGGGGATATCGAATGAGCAGTTCTTC. Translation gives CASSLRQGISNEQFF.

The chain employs TRBV27 and TRBJ2-7, with D tentatively TRBD1 or TRBD2 (6 bases each). V was clipped by 6 bases and J by 3 bases, with 15 bases between them. In germline, CDR1 is MNHEY, CDR2 SMNVEV (reference sequence). This CDR3 has 14 residues. DNA of the CDR3: TGTGCCAGCAGCCCGGGGGACATGGACTACGAGCAGTACTTC. Its translation is CASSPGDMDYEQYF.

There are a few counts of this clone. A read error may explain this, as a much larger clone is one base away. The chain employs TRBV5-4 and TRBJ1-6; no definite D call. Germline loops: CDR1 SGHNT, CDR2 YYREEE (reference sequence). Deletions cut 4 bases from V and 10 bases from J, with 15 bases between. The CDR3 length is 14 residues. In DNA form, the CDR3 reads TGTGCCAGCAGCCCTGTGGGTATCGCCTCACCCCTCCACTTT. Translating it yields CASSPVGIASPLHF.

This clone is medium-sized by share. The CDR3 DNA sequence: TGTGCCAGCAGCTTAAGCAATCAGCCCCAGCATTTT. This sequence encodes CASSLSNQPQHF. V usage is TRBV13 and J usage is TRBJ1-5; D is undetermined. V lost 2 bases, J lost 1 base, and 0 bases lay in between. Germline CDR1 is PRHDT and CDR2 is FYEKMQ (reference sequence). This CDR3 has 12 amino acids.

This clone was seen ten or more times. This chain connects TRBV5-1 to TRBJ1-6; 9 bases map to TRBD1. Germline V gives CDR1 SGHRS, CDR2 YFSETQ. The CDR3 has 14 amino acids. The V gene end was trimmed by 5 bases and the J gene end by 7 bases; junction bases not matched to a gene: 4. The CDR3 DNA reads as TGCGCCAGCAGTACAGGGGGCGGGAATTCACCCCTCCACTTT. It is translated as CASSTGGGNSPLHF.